The 23 T cell receptor beta chains below were found in one sample sequenced in a study of T cell responses to AZD1222 COVID-19 vaccine. The table came from immunoSEQ multiplex PCR; TCRdb's copy has only in-frame clones and leaves some out. The table shows over 70,000 clones, with about 91% occurring only once. Source: peripheral blood, taken 28 days after the second AZD1222 dose. The receptors stem from an adult who received the AZD1222 COVID-19 vaccine.

This rearrangement joins TRBV5-1 to TRBJ2-3, with a weak D call TRBD1 (7 bases). CDR3 size: 14 residues. V was cut by 7 bases and J by 2 bases, with 14 bases left in between. The germline V gene has CDR1 SGHRS and CDR2 YFSETQ. In DNA, the CDR3 is TGCGCCAGCGGGAGGACAGGCGTCACAGATACGCAGTATTTT. Amino acids: CASGRTGVTDTQYF.

This rearrangement joins TRBV18 to TRBJ2-3; tentatively, D is TRBD2 (5 bases). The CDR3 is made up of 16 amino acids. V was shortened by 1 base and J by 4 bases, with 15 bases between the two germline ends. The germline CDR1 and CDR2 sequences are KGHSH and LQKENI. The CDR3 loop is CASSPRPSRAPDTQYF. DNA for the CDR3: TGTGCCAGCTCACCACGGCCCTCGAGGGCCCCAGATACGCAGTATTTT.

The chain is built from TRBV19 and TRBJ2-2, with D possibly being TRBD2 (7 bases). The CDR3 is made up of 14 amino acids. The germline CDR1 and CDR2 sequences are LNHDA and SQIVND (reference sequence). V was pared by 8 bases and J by 3 bases, with 13 bases between. The DNA of the CDR3 is TGTGCCAGTGGACGGGGGGCTGACACCGGGGAGCTGTTTTTT. This sequence encodes CASGRGADTGELFF.

The chain joins TRBV7-2 to TRBJ2-3; the D gene is possibly TRBD2 (5 bases). Trimming cost V 1 base and J 4 bases, with 12 bases left between them. There are 15 residues in the CDR3. The germline V gene has CDR1 SGHTA and CDR2 FQGNSA. CDR3 loop: CASSLVAQPADTQYF. In DNA form, the CDR3 reads TGTGCCAGCAGCTTAGTAGCGCAGCCCGCAGATACGCAGTATTTT.

The gene calls are TRBV2 and TRBJ2-7, with D uncertain. V gave up 6 bases and J gave up 4 bases, with 16 bases separating them. The CDR3 has 14 residues. Germline loops: CDR1 SNHLY, CDR2 FYNNEI. DNA of the CDR3: TGTGCCAGCAGGACAATCGGGCAAGGATACGAGCAGTACGTC. Encoded protein: CASRTIGQGYEQYV.

To note about this clone: Additional DNA sequences in this sample encode the identical CDR3. The chain links TRBV6-5 to TRBJ2-7, with 10 bases matching TRBD1. Losses at the gene ends were 6 bases for V and 3 bases for J; bases not matched to a gene: 2. This CDR3 contains 13 residues. Germline CDR1 and CDR2: MNHEY and SVGAGI. The DNA of the CDR3 is TGTGCCAGCAGCCGGGACAGGGGCTACGAGCAGTACTTC. Protein: CASSRDRGYEQYF.

The chain couples TRBV5-1 to TRBJ1-4, with TRBD1 matching over 8 bases. From germline, CDR1 is SGHRS and CDR2 YFSETQ. CDR3 length: 18 residues. Unmatched junction bases numbered 11, after V lost 2 bases and J lost 2 bases. The DNA of the CDR3 is TGCGCCAGCAGCTTTCAGCCCAGGGGGCGCAGTACTAATGAAAAACTGTTTTTT. Protein sequence: CASSFQPRGRSTNEKLFF.

The V and J genes are TRBV9 and TRBJ1-1, with a tentative D call TRBD1 (5 bases). The CDR3 runs 15 residues. Deletions cut 3 bases from V and 3 bases from J, with 15 bases between. Germline V gene lookup returns CDR1 SGDLS and CDR2 YYNGEE. The CDR3 DNA is TGTGCCAGCAGCGGCCGGCCCGGGGGGTACACTGAAGCTTTCTTT. Its translation: CASSGRPGGYTEAFF.

The chain combines TRBV3-1 (or the pseudogene TRBV3-2) with TRBJ2-1, with D perhaps TRBD2 (5 bases). Trimming cost V 1 base and J 1 base, with 11 bases left between them. The CDR3 is 16 amino acids. CDR1 and CDR2 (germline): LGHDT, YNNKEL (reference sequence). The CDR3 protein is CASSQGEGWSYNEQFF. As DNA, the CDR3 is TGTGCCAGCAGCCAAGGCGAGGGCTGGTCCTACAATGAGCAGTTCTTC.

The chain is built from TRBV18 and TRBJ2-3; 9 nucleotides match TRBD2. This CDR3 comprises 18 residues. The germline V gene encodes CDR1 KGHSH and CDR2 LQKENI. With 2 bases clipped from V and 6 bases from J, the junction kept 15 bases outside the gene matches. The CDR3 bases are TGTGCCAGCTCACCATTTCTGGCGGGAGGGCCGCGGCGGGATACGCAGTATTTT. Residues: CASSPFLAGGPRRDTQYF.

The gene calls are TRBV29-1 and TRBJ2-7; 8 bases are a match to TRBD2. The CDR3 totals 13 residues. With V trimmed by 4 bases and J by 1 base, 3 bases remained unmatched. Germline lookup yields CDR1 SQVTM and CDR2 ANQGSEA. The CDR3 loop is CSVAGGPSYEQYV. CDR3 in DNA: TGCAGCGTTGCGGGGGGGCCTTCCTACGAGCAGTACGTC.

V is TRBV10-3 and J is TRBJ2-2, with 9 bases that match TRBD2. V lost 4 bases to trimming and J lost 1 base; unmatched junction nucleotides: 7. The CDR3 runs to 17 residues. CDR1 and CDR2 (germline): ENHRY, SYGVKD. CDR3 sequence (DNA): TGTGCCATCAGTGCCCTTGCGGGGGGGATGAACACCGGGGAGCTGTTTTTT. Translated, it gives CAISALAGGMNTGELFF.

The V call is TRBV27, the J call TRBJ1-3; 9 bases are a match to TRBD1. V shed 5 bases and J 4 bases; nucleotides not matched to a gene: 9. Per germline, CDR1 MNHEY and CDR2 SMNVEV (reference sequence). The CDR3 sequence is 16 residues long. CDR3 bases: TGTGCCAGCAGTCAAGGACAGGGGTGGGCGGGAAACACCATATATTTT. It codes for CASSQGQGWAGNTIYF.

The chain uses TRBV4-2 and TRBJ1-4; 9 nucleotides agree with TRBD1. Per germline, CDR1 LGHNA and CDR2 YNFKEQ. The CDR3 runs to 14 residues. The ends lost 4 bases at V and 8 bases at J; junction bases unmatched: 5. As DNA, the CDR3 is TGTGCCAGCAGCCGGACAGGGGCGGGGGAAAAACTGTTTTTT. Translation gives CASSRTGAGEKLFF.

The CDR3 reads CASSYSGRMNTEAFF. CDR3 nucleotides: TGTGCCAGCAGTTACTCCGGCCGTATGAACACTGAAGCTTTCTTT. The rearrangement uses TRBV6-5 and TRBJ1-1; no clear D gene. V was pared by 0 bases and J by 0 bases, with 8 bases between. The CDR3 totals 15 residues. Germline-derived CDR1 and CDR2 are MNHEY and SVGAGI.

This chain links TRBV18 with TRBJ1-1, with D tentatively TRBD1 (6 bases). There are 13 residues in the CDR3. The V gene's germline CDR1 is KGHSH and CDR2 LQKENI. Trimming removed 1 base at V and 8 bases at J, with 11 bases between. The CDR3 reads CASSPQQGVEAFF. CDR3 bases: TGTGCCAGCTCACCACAACAGGGCGTGGAAGCTTTCTTT.

The CDR3 loop is CSVGAATGGTVQYF. In nucleotides, the CDR3 is TGCAGCGTTGGAGCAGCGACGGGTGGCACCGTTCAGTACTTC. The rearrangement uses TRBV29-1 and TRBJ2-4; D not resolved. Germline V lookup: CDR1 SQVTM, CDR2 ANQGSEA. The CDR3 has 14 amino acids. V lost 4 bases, J lost 11 bases, and 21 bases lay in between.

This clone was observed once. The rearrangement links TRBV19 to TRBJ1-2; TRBD1 is a possible D gene (5 bases). Trimming took off 4 bases at V and 8 bases at J, with 20 bases between the two ends. CDR3 length: 15 residues. Germline loops: CDR1 LNHDA, CDR2 SQIVND (reference sequence). The CDR3 bases are TGTGCCAGTAGTACCCTCGGGACGTCCTTGGGAGGCTACACCTTC. It specifies CASSTLGTSLGGYTF. Combining the CDR3 with reference TRBV19 and TRBJ1-2 gives the whole variable domain DGGITQSPKYLFRKEGQNVTLSCEQNLNHDAMYWYRQDPGQGLRLIYYSQIVNDFQKGDIAEGYSVSREKKESFPLTVTSAQKNPTAFYLCASSTLGTSLGGYTFGSGTRLTVV.

This chain connects TRBV7-9 to TRBJ1-1; D call uncertain. The germline CDR1 and CDR2 sequences are SEHNR and FQNEAQ (reference sequence). Trimming pared 5 bases from V and 3 bases from J, leaving 4 bases between. This CDR3 is 11 amino acids long. This CDR3 reads CASSLDTEAFF. The CDR3, as DNA: TGTGCCAGCAGCCTCGACACTGAAGCTTTCTTT.

The chain is built from TRBV15 and TRBJ2-3, with TRBD1 as a possible D gene (7 bases). This CDR3 has 15 residues. Germline CDR1 is LNHNV and CDR2 is YYDKDF (reference sequence). V lost 1 base to trimming and J lost 4 bases, with 12 bases between them. CDR3 amino acids: CATSRGGRGADTQYF. In DNA, the CDR3 is TGTGCCACCAGCAGAGGCGGCAGGGGGGCAGATACGCAGTATTTT. The complete variable domain, with remaining parts taken from reference TRBV15 and TRBJ2-3, reads DAMVIQNPRYQVTQFGKPVTLSCSQTLNHNVMYWYQQKSSQAPKLLFHYYDKDFNNEADTPDNFQSRRPNTSFCFLDIRSPGLGDTAMYLCATSRGGRGADTQYFGPGTRLTVL.

The chain links TRBV19 to TRBJ2-1; 7 bases are a match to TRBD2. V shed 3 bases, J shed 6 bases, and the junction held 8 bases outside the gene matches. Germline-derived CDR1 and CDR2 are LNHDA and SQIVND (reference sequence). The CDR3 contains 15 residues. In nucleotides, the CDR3 is TGTGCCAGTAGTATTCTAGCGGACTTCGGCAATGAGCAGTTCTTC. It encodes CASSILADFGNEQFF. The whole variable domain, remainder taken from reference TRBV19 and TRBJ2-1, is DGGITQSPKYLFRKEGQNVTLSCEQNLNHDAMYWYRQDPGQGLRLIYYSQIVNDFQKGDIAEGYSVSREKKESFPLTVTSAQKNPTAFYLCASSILADFGNEQFFGPGTRLTVL.

The chain couples TRBV7-2 to TRBJ2-5; tentative D call: TRBD1 (5 bases). The V and J ends lost 5 bases and 5 bases respectively, with 15 bases between them. The CDR3 totals 14 residues. Germline V gene sequence: CDR1 SGHTA, CDR2 FQGNSA. The CDR3, as DNA: TGTGCCAGCAGCCTCAAGGGGCAAAGGGAGACCCAGTACTTC. Translated, it gives CASSLKGQRETQYF.

Only a few counts were recorded for this clone. CDR3 amino acids: CASSIGPGGLYGYTF. CDR3 coding DNA: TGTGCCAGTAGTATAGGCCCAGGGGGACTCTATGGCTACACCTTC. The V gene is TRBV19, the J gene TRBJ1-2; 7 bases are a match to TRBD1. The V gene end was trimmed by 1 base and the J gene end by 4 bases; junction bases not matched to a gene: 6. Germline values: CDR1 LNHDA, CDR2 SQIVND (reference sequence). The CDR3 consists of 15 residues.